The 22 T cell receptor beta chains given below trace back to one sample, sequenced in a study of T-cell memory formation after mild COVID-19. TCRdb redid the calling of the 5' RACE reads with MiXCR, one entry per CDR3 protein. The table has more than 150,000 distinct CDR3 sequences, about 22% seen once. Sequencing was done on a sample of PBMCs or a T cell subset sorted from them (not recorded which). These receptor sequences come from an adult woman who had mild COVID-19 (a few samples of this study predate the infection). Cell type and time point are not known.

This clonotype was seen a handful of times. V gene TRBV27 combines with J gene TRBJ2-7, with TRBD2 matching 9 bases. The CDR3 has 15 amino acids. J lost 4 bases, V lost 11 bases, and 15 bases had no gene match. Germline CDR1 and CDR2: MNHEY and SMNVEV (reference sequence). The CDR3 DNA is TGTGCCTGCCGAGACGGGGCGGGAGGGCCATACGAGCAGTACTTC. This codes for CACRDGAGGPYEQYF.

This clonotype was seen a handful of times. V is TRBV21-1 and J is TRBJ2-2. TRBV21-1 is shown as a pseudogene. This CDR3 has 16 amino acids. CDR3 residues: CASSKESGNFTGELFF. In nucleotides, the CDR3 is TGTGCCAGCAGCAAAGAATCGGGGAACTTCACCGGGGAGCTGTTTTTT.

CDR3 sequence reads: CSANPGIKAEAFF. CDR3 bases: TGCAGTGCTAATCCAGGGATAAAAGCTGAAGCTTTCTTT. V and J are TRBV20-1 and TRBJ1-1; D possibly corresponds to TRBD1 (5 bases). The CDR3 is 13 amino acids. V was shortened by 4 bases and J by 6 bases, with 15 bases between the two germline ends. Germline V gene sequence: CDR1 DFQATT, CDR2 SNEGSKA (reference sequence).

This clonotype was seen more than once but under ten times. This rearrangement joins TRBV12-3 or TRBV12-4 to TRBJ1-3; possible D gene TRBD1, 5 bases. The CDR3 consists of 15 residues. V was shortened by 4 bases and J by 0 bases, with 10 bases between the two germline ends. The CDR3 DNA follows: TGTGCCAGCAGTTCCCGGGGGGACTCTGGAAACACCATATATTTT. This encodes CASSSRGDSGNTIYF.

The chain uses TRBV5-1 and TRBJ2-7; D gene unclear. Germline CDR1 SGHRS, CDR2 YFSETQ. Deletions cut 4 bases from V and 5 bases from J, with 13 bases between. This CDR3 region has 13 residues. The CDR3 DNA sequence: TGCGCCAGCAGCCTTGATACATGGGACGAGCAGTACTTC. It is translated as CASSLDTWDEQYF.

CDR3 amino acids: CASSSTGTSATDTQYF. The DNA for the CDR3 is TGTGCCAGCAGCTCGACCGGGACTAGCGCCACAGATACGCAGTATTTT. This chain links TRBV11-2 with TRBJ2-3; 10 bases align to TRBD2. Germline CDR1 reads SGHAT; CDR2 reads FQNNGV. This CDR3 has 16 residues. With 4 bases clipped from V and 2 bases from J, the junction kept 6 bases outside the gene matches.

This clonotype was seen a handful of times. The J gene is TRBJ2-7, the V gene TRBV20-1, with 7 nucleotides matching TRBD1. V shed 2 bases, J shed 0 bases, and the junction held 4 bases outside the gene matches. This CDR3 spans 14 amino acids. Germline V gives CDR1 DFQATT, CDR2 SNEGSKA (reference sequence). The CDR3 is CSARSGQSSYEQYF. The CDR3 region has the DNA TGCAGTGCTAGATCGGGACAGTCCTCCTACGAGCAGTACTTC.

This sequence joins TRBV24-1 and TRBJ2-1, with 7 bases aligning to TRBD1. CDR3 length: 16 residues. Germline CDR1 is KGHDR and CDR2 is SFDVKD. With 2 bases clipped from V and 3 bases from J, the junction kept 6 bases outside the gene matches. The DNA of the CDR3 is TGTGCCACCAGTGATTGGGACAGTGAGAGCTACAATGAGCAGTTCTTC. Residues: CATSDWDSESYNEQFF.

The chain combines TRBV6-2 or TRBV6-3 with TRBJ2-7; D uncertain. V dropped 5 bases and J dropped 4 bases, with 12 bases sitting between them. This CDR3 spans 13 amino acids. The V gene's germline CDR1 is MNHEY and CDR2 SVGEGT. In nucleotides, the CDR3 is TGTGCCAGCAGTAGCCTCATTTCTTACGAGCAGTACTTC. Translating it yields CASSSLISYEQYF.

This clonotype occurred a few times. The CDR3 DNA reads as TGTGCCAGCAGCTTAGTTAGCGGTAGCACAGATACGCAGTATTTT. Residues: CASSLVSGSTDTQYF. The chain is built from TRBV7-2 and TRBJ2-3, with a tentative D call TRBD2 (6 bases). The CDR3 has 15 residues. The germline CDR1 and CDR2 sequences are SGHTA and FQGNSA. V lost 1 base, J lost 0 bases, and 8 bases lay in between.

Here the CDR3 reads CASSSHQDTDTQYF. CDR3 DNA: TGCGCCAGCAGCTCGCACCAGGACACAGATACGCAGTATTTT. The V call is TRBV4-1, the J call TRBJ2-3, with D unresolved. Germline V gene data show CDR1 as MGHRA and CDR2 as YSYEKL. The CDR3 spans 14 residues. Trimming took off 5 bases at V and 2 bases at J, with 11 bases between the two ends.

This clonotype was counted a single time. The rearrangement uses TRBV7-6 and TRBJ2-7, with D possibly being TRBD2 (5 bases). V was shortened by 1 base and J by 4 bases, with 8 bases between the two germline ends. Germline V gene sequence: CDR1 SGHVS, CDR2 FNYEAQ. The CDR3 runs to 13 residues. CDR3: CASSLDTRYEQYF. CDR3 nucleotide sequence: TGTGCCAGCAGCTTAGATACTAGGTACGAGCAGTACTTC.

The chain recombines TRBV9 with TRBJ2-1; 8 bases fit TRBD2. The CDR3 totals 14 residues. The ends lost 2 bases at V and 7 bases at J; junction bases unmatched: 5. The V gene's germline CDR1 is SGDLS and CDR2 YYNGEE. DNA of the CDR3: TGTGCCAGCAGCGTCGGGGGGGCCCAGAATGAGCAGTTCTTC. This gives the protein CASSVGGAQNEQFF.

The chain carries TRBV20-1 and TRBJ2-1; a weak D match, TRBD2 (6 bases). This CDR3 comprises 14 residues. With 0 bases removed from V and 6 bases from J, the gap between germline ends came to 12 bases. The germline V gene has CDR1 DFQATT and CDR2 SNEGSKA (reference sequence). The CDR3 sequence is CSAREPTGVNEQFF. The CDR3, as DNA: TGCAGTGCTAGAGAACCTACGGGGGTCAATGAGCAGTTCTTC.

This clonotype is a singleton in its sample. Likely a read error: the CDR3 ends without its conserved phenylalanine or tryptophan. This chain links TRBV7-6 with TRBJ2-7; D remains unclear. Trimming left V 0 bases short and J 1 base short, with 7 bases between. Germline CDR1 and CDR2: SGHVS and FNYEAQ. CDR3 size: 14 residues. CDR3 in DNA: TGTGCCAGCAGCTTAGCGCAGGAATCCTACGAGCAGTACTTA. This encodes CASSLAQESYEQYL.

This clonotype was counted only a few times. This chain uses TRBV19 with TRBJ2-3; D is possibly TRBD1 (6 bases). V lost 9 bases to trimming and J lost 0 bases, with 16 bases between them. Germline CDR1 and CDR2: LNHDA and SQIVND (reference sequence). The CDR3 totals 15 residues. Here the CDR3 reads CARLATGTSTDTQYF. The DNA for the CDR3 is TGTGCCAGATTAGCTACAGGGACGAGCACAGATACGCAGTATTTT.

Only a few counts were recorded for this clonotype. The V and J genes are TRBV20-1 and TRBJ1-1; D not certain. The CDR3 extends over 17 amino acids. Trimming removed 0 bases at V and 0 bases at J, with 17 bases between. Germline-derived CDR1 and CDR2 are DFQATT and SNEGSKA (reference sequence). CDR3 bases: TGCAGTGCTAGAGATGGAGTCAGGCCCGCTATGAACACTGAAGCTTTCTTT. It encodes CSARDGVRPAMNTEAFF.

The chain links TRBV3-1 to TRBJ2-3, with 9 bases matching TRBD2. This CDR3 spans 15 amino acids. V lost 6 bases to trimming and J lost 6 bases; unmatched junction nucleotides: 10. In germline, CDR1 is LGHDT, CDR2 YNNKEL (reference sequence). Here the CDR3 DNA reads TGTGCCAGCAGAGTAAGCCTAGCGGGATTGGATACGCAGTATTTT. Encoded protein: CASRVSLAGLDTQYF.

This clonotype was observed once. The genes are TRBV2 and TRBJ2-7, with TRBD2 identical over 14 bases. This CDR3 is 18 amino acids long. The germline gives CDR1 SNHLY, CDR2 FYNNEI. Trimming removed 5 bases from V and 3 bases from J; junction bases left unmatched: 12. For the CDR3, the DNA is TGTGCCAGCAGTACCACCGGGACTAGCGGGGGCGAACTCTACGAGCAGTACTTC. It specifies CASSTTGTSGGELYEQYF. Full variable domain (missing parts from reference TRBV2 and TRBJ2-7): EPEVTQTPSHQVTQMGQEVILRCVPISNHLYFYWYRQILGQKVEFLVSFYNNEISEKSEIFDDQFSVERPDGSNFTLKIRSTKLEDSAMYFCASSTTGTSGGELYEQYFGPGTRLTVT.

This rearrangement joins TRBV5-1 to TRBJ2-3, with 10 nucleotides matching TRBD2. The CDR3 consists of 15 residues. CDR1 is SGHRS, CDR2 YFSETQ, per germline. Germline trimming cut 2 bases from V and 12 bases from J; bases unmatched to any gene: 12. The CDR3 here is CASSFSSLAGAPQYF. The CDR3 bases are TGCGCCAGCAGCTTCAGTTCGCTAGCGGGGGCCCCACAGTATTTT. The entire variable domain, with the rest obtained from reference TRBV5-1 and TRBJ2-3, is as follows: KAGVTQTPRYLIKTRGQQVTLSCSPISGHRSVSWYQQTPGQGLQFLFEYFSETQRNKGNFPGRFSGRQFSNSRSEMNVSTLELGDSALYLCASSFSSLAGAPQYFGPGTRLTVL.

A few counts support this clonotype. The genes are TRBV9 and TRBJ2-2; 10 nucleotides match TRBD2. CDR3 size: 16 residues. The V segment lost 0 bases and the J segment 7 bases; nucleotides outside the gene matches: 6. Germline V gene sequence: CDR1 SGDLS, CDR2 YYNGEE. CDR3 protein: CASSVVGTSAVGELFF. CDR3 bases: TGTGCCAGCAGCGTAGTGGGGACTAGCGCCGTCGGGGAGCTGTTTTTT. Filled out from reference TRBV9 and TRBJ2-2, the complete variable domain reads DSGVTQTPKHLITATGQRVTLRCSPRSGDLSVYWYQQSLDQGLQFLIQYYNGEERAKGNILERFSAQQFPDLHSELNLSSLELGDSALYFCASSVVGTSAVGELFFGEGSRLTVL.

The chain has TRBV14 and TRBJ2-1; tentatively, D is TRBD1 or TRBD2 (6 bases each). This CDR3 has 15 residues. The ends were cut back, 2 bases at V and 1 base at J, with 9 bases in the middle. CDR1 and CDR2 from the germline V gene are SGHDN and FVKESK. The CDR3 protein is CASSQWGASYNEQFF. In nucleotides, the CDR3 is TGTGCCAGCAGCCAATGGGGGGCGTCCTACAATGAGCAGTTCTTC.